The rows below give T cell receptor beta chains drawn from one sample of a study of T cell responses to AZD1222 COVID-19 vaccine. Method: immunoSEQ multiplex PCR; TCRdb's copy keeps in-frame clones and lacks some. Altogether some 80,000 clones are present, roughly nine tenths being singletons, with the ten largest covering 5.5% to 8%. This sample comprised peripheral blood, obtained on day 0 of AZD1222 vaccination. The receptors were sampled from an adult in good health. Each CDR3 is given with its conserved first and last residue. The order of the fields is clone size, CDR3 length, V gene, D gene, J gene, CDR3 DNA, CDR3 protein. A D gene is named only where the DNA matches it firmly. The listing skips clone size in some rows; elsewhere it reads once, few, many or a size class.

.,14,TRBV10-3,.,TRBJ1-6,TGTGCCATCAGTGAAGGGAGGGGTAGTTCACCCCTCCACTTT,CAISEGRGSSPLHF
.,11,TRBV12-3/TRBV12-4,.,TRBJ1-2,TGTGCCAGCAGTTTCTCTCATGGCTACACCTTC,CASSFSHGYTF
.,13,TRBV6-5,.,TRBJ2-7,TGTGCCAGCAGTTATTACGGGGGCAACGAGCAGTACTTC,CASSYYGGNEQYF
.,13,TRBV30,.,TRBJ1-3,TGTGCCTGGACAGGGTTCTCTGGAAACACCATATATTTT,CAWTGFSGNTIYF
.,15,TRBV2,.,TRBJ1-3,TGTGCCAGCAGTCCTAGGGCCAGCTCTGGAAACACCATATATTTT,CASSPRASSGNTIYF
.,11,TRBV11-1,.,TRBJ2-7,TGTGCCAGCAGCAATGCCTACGAGCAGTACTTC,CASSNAYEQYF
.,15,TRBV7-8,.,TRBJ1-6,TGTGCCAGCAGCTCCCCTACAGGGAGTGGCTCACCCCTCCACTTT,CASSSPTGSGSPLHF
few,15,TRBV13,TRBD1,TRBJ2-7,TGTGCCAGCAGTAAGGGGGACAGGGGGGCGTACGAGCAGTACTTC,CASSKGDRGAYEQYF
.,15,TRBV7-9,TRBD2,TRBJ2-5,TGTGCCAGCAGCTTCTCCGGGGAGGGAGGAGAGACCCAGTACTTC,CASSFSGEGGETQYF
once,12,TRBV10-3,TRBD1,TRBJ1-1,TGTGCCATCAGCCCAGGGGGCACTGAAGCTTTCTTT,CAISPGGTEAFF
once,14,TRBV29-1,TRBD1,TRBJ2-7,TGCAGCGTGGGGGGACAGGGAAAAAACTACGAGCAGTACTTC,CSVGGQGKNYEQYF
once,15,TRBV5-1,.,TRBJ1-3,TGCGCCAGCAGCTTGGAGGGTAGCACTGGAAACACCATATATTTT,CASSLEGSTGNTIYF
.,16,TRBV28,.,TRBJ1-5,TGTGCCAGCAGTTTATCCGGGCCAGAAACCAATCAGCCCCAGCATTTT,CASSLSGPETNQPQHF
.,17,TRBV18,.,TRBJ1-5,TGTGCCAGCTCACCACTAAGCCAGCCCGATAGCAATCAGCCCCAGCATTTT,CASSPLSQPDSNQPQHF
.,12,TRBV5-4,.,TRBJ2-7,TGTGCCAGCAGCTTCATGGGCTACGAGCAGTACTTC,CASSFMGYEQYF
.,16,TRBV27,TRBD2,TRBJ2-5,TGTGCCAGCAGGCCTTTGGGCGGGGGGGGACAAGAGACCCAGTACTTC,CASRPLGGGGQETQYF
.,15,TRBV9,.,TRBJ2-7,TGTGCCAGCAGCGTAGATGCCAGAAACTCCTACGAGCAGTACTTC,CASSVDARNSYEQYF
.,14,TRBV7-8,.,TRBJ2-7,TGTGCCAGCAGCTTAGACCAGGTATCCTACGAGCAGTACTTC,CASSLDQVSYEQYF